Sequencing of this T cell receptor (beta chain) was carried out in a study of cytomegalovirus exposure and HLA in healthy donors. About this clone itself: Its antigen remains unidentified.

Study findings and constraints: In a later analysis, HLA-associated beta chains showed higher expansion and lower generation probabilities than comparable chains. It was reported that the classifier diagnosed cytomegalovirus status with high specificity and sensitivity in both the original and validation cohorts. According to the study, roughly 160 TCR beta chains were cytomegalovirus-associated.

The PCR contained 60 Vbeta and 13 Jbeta primers. TCRdb's table, derived via immunoSEQ multiplex PCR, lists solely in-frame clones and lacks some. The sample includes 60,000 to 75,000 clones, roughly 85% seen only once; the top ten take 9.5% to 12%. Germline V gene lookup returns CDR1 SGHTA and CDR2 FQGNSA. CDR3 size: 19 residues. J was trimmed by 0 bases and V by 1 base; bases with no gene match: 7. The chain joins TRBV7-2 to TRBJ2-4; 12 bases fit TRBD1. Material for sequencing was PBMCs. The sequence was obtained from a female donor in good health and CMV-seronegative. CDR3 residues: CASSLVGTGGRLAKNIQYF. The CDR3 nucleotides read TGTGCCAGCAGCTTAGTTGGGACAGGGGGCCGCCTAGCCAAAAACATTCAGTACTTC.